A selection of T cell receptor beta chains follows, all from one sample in a study of radiotherapy plus CTLA-4 blockade in lung cancer. The data were produced by immunoSEQ multiplex PCR, yet TCRdb's version contains in-frame clones alone and is incomplete. Of almost 55,000 clones in the sample, roughly 80% were seen once. Sequencing used peripheral blood, obtained from a patient treated with radiotherapy plus ipilimumab. Every receptor here comes from a human donor with non-small cell lung cancer who had a partial response to radiotherapy plus ipilimumab. Each CDR3 is given with its conserved first and last residue. D genes are given only for firm matches. Clone size is not always given. Where it is, it says once, few, many or a class for expanded clones.

CDR3aa: CASSDTGTALNIQYF
CDR3nt: TGTGCCAGCAGTGATACCGGGACAGCTTTAAACATTCAGTACTTC
v_gene: TRBV6-1
d_gene: TRBD1
abundance: .
j_gene: TRBJ2-4

CDR3aa: CSVGDRGSDGYTF
CDR3nt: TGCAGCGTGGGGGACAGGGGGTCGGATGGCTACACCTTC
v_gene: TRBV29-1
d_gene: TRBD1
abundance: .
j_gene: TRBJ1-2

CDR3aa: CASSLLGGGPYEQYF
CDR3nt: TGTGCCAGCAGCTTGCTGGGGGGGGGCCCCTACGAGCAGTACTTC
v_gene: TRBV5-4
d_gene: .
abundance: .
j_gene: TRBJ2-7

CDR3aa: CASSDTGPGELFF
CDR3nt: TGTGCCAGCAGTGATACAGGGCCCGGGGAGCTGTTTTTT
v_gene: TRBV6-1
d_gene: .
abundance: .
j_gene: TRBJ2-2

CDR3aa: CASTQQGNNEQFF
CDR3nt: TGTGCCAGCACACAACAGGGGAACAATGAGCAGTTCTTC
v_gene: TRBV27
d_gene: TRBD1
abundance: .
j_gene: TRBJ2-1

CDR3aa: CASSASLDTQYF
CDR3nt: TGTGCCAGCAGCGCCTCACTAGATACGCAGTATTTT
v_gene: TRBV6-1
d_gene: .
abundance: .
j_gene: TRBJ2-3

CDR3aa: CAVVRRSNYGYTF
CDR3nt: TGTGCCGTGGTTAGGCGGAGTAACTATGGCTACACCTTC
v_gene: TRBV6-1
d_gene: .
abundance: .
j_gene: TRBJ1-2

CDR3aa: CSVRTSGGNTQYF
CDR3nt: TGTAGCGTACGGACTAGCGGGGGTAATACGCAGTATTTT
v_gene: TRBV29-1
d_gene: TRBD2
abundance: .
j_gene: TRBJ2-3

CDR3aa: CASSLVHLSNTEAFF
CDR3nt: TGTGCCAGCAGCCTGGTCCATTTGAGTAACACTGAAGCTTTCTTT
v_gene: TRBV5-6
d_gene: .
abundance: .
j_gene: TRBJ1-1

CDR3aa: CASIGGQGRNEQYF
CDR3nt: TGTGCCAGCATTGGGGGACAGGGGAGGAACGAGCAGTACTTC
v_gene: TRBV7-9
d_gene: TRBD1
abundance: few
j_gene: TRBJ2-7

CDR3aa: CASSIDRTGFLGELFF
CDR3nt: TGTGCCAGTAGTATAGACAGGACAGGGTTTCTCGGGGAGCTGTTTTTT
v_gene: TRBV19
d_gene: TRBD1
abundance: .
j_gene: TRBJ2-2

CDR3aa: CASSRAPHQGAQEKLFF
CDR3nt: TGCGCCAGCAGCCGAGCTCCACACCAGGGGGCCCAGGAAAAACTGTTTTTT
v_gene: TRBV4-1
d_gene: TRBD1
abundance: .
j_gene: TRBJ1-4

CDR3aa: CASSPGGSYNEQFF
CDR3nt: TGTGCCAGTAGTCCCGGGGGGTCCTACAATGAGCAGTTCTTC
v_gene: TRBV19
d_gene: TRBD2
abundance: .
j_gene: TRBJ2-1

CDR3aa: CASSPTSSGVYNEQFF
CDR3nt: TGTGCCAGCTCACCCACTAGTAGCGGGGTGTACAATGAGCAGTTCTTC
v_gene: TRBV18
d_gene: TRBD2
abundance: .
j_gene: TRBJ2-1

CDR3aa: CASSPTGQRFYGYTF
CDR3nt: TGTGCCAGCAGCCCTACGGGACAGCGATTCTATGGCTACACCTTC
v_gene: TRBV5-6
d_gene: TRBD1
abundance: .
j_gene: TRBJ1-2

CDR3aa: CASSPGTALYYGYTF
CDR3nt: TGTGCCAGCAGCCCCGGGACAGCCCTTTACTATGGCTACACCTTC
v_gene: TRBV5-6
d_gene: TRBD1
abundance: .
j_gene: TRBJ1-2

CDR3aa: CASSVVSGVDSGNTIYF
CDR3nt: TGTGCCAGCAGCGTAGTTTCGGGGGTCGACTCTGGAAACACCATATATTTT
v_gene: TRBV9
d_gene: .
abundance: .
j_gene: TRBJ1-3

CDR3aa: CASSWSRSDTQYF
CDR3nt: TGTGCCAGCAGTTGGTCCCGGTCAGATACGCAGTATTTT
v_gene: TRBV6-5
d_gene: .
abundance: .
j_gene: TRBJ2-3

CDR3aa: CASSIATTAYEQYF
CDR3nt: TGTGCCAGTAGTATAGCGACGACAGCCTACGAGCAGTACTTC
v_gene: TRBV19
d_gene: .
abundance: .
j_gene: TRBJ2-7

CDR3aa: CASRAGTGELFF
CDR3nt: TGTGCCAGCAGAGCAGGAACCGGGGAGCTGTTTTTT
v_gene: TRBV6-6
d_gene: .
abundance: .
j_gene: TRBJ2-2

CDR3aa: CASREWAGAAYEQYF
CDR3nt: TGCGCCAGCAGGGAGTGGGCAGGGGCTGCTTACGAGCAGTACTTC
v_gene: TRBV5-1
d_gene: .
abundance: .
j_gene: TRBJ2-7

CDR3aa: CASSKGTGVNTGELFF
CDR3nt: TGTGCCAGTAGTAAGGGCACGGGGGTTAACACCGGGGAGCTGTTTTTT
v_gene: TRBV19
d_gene: .
abundance: .
j_gene: TRBJ2-2

CDR3aa: CASSFSGGASEQFF
CDR3nt: TGTGCCAGCAGTTTTAGCGGGGGGGCCAGTGAGCAGTTCTTC
v_gene: TRBV6-1
d_gene: TRBD2
abundance: .
j_gene: TRBJ2-1

CDR3aa: CASSPGTDTQYF
CDR3nt: TGTGCCAGCAGTCCCGGGACAGATACGCAGTATTTT
v_gene: TRBV27
d_gene: .
abundance: .
j_gene: TRBJ2-3

CDR3aa: CASSVGGGGYNEQFF
CDR3nt: TGTGCCAGCAGCGTAGGCGGCGGGGGTTACAATGAGCAGTTCTTC
v_gene: TRBV9
d_gene: TRBD2
abundance: .
j_gene: TRBJ2-1

CDR3aa: CASRPGLAGGDTQYF
CDR3nt: TGTGCCAGCCGTCCGGGACTAGCGGGAGGGGATACGCAGTATTTT
v_gene: TRBV6-6
d_gene: TRBD2
abundance: .
j_gene: TRBJ2-3

CDR3aa: CASSRNTGVDTQYF
CDR3nt: TGCGCCAGCAGTCGGAATACAGGGGTTGATACGCAGTATTTT
v_gene: TRBV5-1
d_gene: TRBD1
abundance: .
j_gene: TRBJ2-3

CDR3aa: CASSYSGRIYEQYF
CDR3nt: TGTGCCAGCAGTTACTCTGGCAGGATCTACGAGCAGTACTTC
v_gene: TRBV6-5
d_gene: .
abundance: .
j_gene: TRBJ2-7

CDR3aa: CASSSGPDTSNTGELFF
CDR3nt: TGTGCCAGCAGTTCAGGGCCGGACACATCGAACACCGGGGAGCTGTTTTTT
v_gene: TRBV25-1
d_gene: .
abundance: few
j_gene: TRBJ2-2

CDR3aa: CASSQTSTGLGEQYF
CDR3nt: TGTGCCAGCAGTCAAACATCGACAGGGCTGGGCGAGCAGTACTTC
v_gene: TRBV6-1
d_gene: TRBD1
abundance: once
j_gene: TRBJ2-7

CDR3aa: CASSLAGGINNEQFF
CDR3nt: TGTGCCAGCAGTCTAGCGGGGGGAATTAACAATGAGCAGTTCTTC
v_gene: TRBV6-5
d_gene: TRBD2
abundance: .
j_gene: TRBJ2-1

CDR3aa: CASSVKTSVATDTQYF
CDR3nt: TGTGCCAGCAGCGTAAAGACTAGCGTAGCCACAGATACGCAGTATTTT
v_gene: TRBV9
d_gene: TRBD2
abundance: .
j_gene: TRBJ2-3

CDR3aa: CASSIERGQPTGETQYF
CDR3nt: TGTGCCAGTAGTATAGAACGGGGACAGCCAACGGGGGAGACCCAGTACTTC
v_gene: TRBV19
d_gene: TRBD1
abundance: .
j_gene: TRBJ2-5

CDR3aa: CASSLLAGGGYNEQFF
CDR3nt: TGCGCCAGCAGCTTACTAGCGGGGGGGGGCTACAATGAGCAGTTCTTC
v_gene: TRBV5-1
d_gene: TRBD2
abundance: .
j_gene: TRBJ2-1

CDR3aa: CASSEGGGQPQHF
CDR3nt: TGTGCCAGCAGTGAAGGTGGCGGTCAGCCCCAGCATTTT
v_gene: TRBV2
d_gene: .
abundance: .
j_gene: TRBJ1-5

CDR3aa: CASSPGRGNSYEQYF
CDR3nt: TGTGCCAGCAGCCCCGGGCGGGGGAACTCCTACGAGCAGTACTTC
v_gene: TRBV5-4
d_gene: TRBD2
abundance: .
j_gene: TRBJ2-7

CDR3aa: CASSLGQGTGDTQYF
CDR3nt: TGTGCCAGCAGCTTGGGACAGGGGACGGGAGATACGCAGTATTTT
v_gene: TRBV7-2
d_gene: TRBD1
abundance: .
j_gene: TRBJ2-3

CDR3aa: CASSQDRLYGYTF
CDR3nt: TGTGCCAGCAGCCAAGATCGACTCTATGGCTACACCTTC
v_gene: TRBV4-2
d_gene: .
abundance: .
j_gene: TRBJ1-2

CDR3aa: CASSPLGGTTDTQYF
CDR3nt: TGCGCCAGCAGCCCCCTTGGCGGAACCACAGATACGCAGTATTTT
v_gene: TRBV4-1
d_gene: .
abundance: .
j_gene: TRBJ2-3

CDR3aa: CATSRFLGNEQYF
CDR3nt: TGTGCCACCAGCAGGTTTCTGGGCAACGAGCAGTACTTC
v_gene: TRBV15
d_gene: .
abundance: .
j_gene: TRBJ2-7

CDR3aa: CASSQAGASGELFF
CDR3nt: TGCGCCAGCAGCCAAGCAGGGGCCTCCGGGGAGCTGTTTTTT
v_gene: TRBV4-3
d_gene: .
abundance: .
j_gene: TRBJ2-2

CDR3aa: CASSHLGQYNYGYTF
CDR3nt: TGTGCCAGCAGCCACTTAGGACAGTATAACTATGGCTACACCTTC
v_gene: TRBV4-2
d_gene: .
abundance: .
j_gene: TRBJ1-2

CDR3aa: CASSYGGVEAFF
CDR3nt: TGTGCCAGCAGTTACGGCGGGGTTGAAGCTTTCTTT
v_gene: TRBV6-5
d_gene: .
abundance: .
j_gene: TRBJ1-1

CDR3aa: CASSSTGYGYTF
CDR3nt: TGTGCCAGTAGTAGTACGGGCTATGGCTACACCTTC
v_gene: TRBV19
d_gene: .
abundance: .
j_gene: TRBJ1-2

CDR3aa: CASRMGRGDGNTIYF
CDR3nt: TGCGCCAGCAGGATGGGCAGGGGTGATGGAAACACCATATATTTT
v_gene: TRBV5-1
d_gene: .
abundance: .
j_gene: TRBJ1-3